This T cell receptor beta chain was documented in a study of regulatory T cells in long-lasting Graves disease. According to the study, TCR beta libraries were built with iRepertoire HTBI primers and CDR3-region Arm-PCR. TCRdb fed the multiplex PCR reads into MiXCR, producing one record per CDR3 protein. Of some 470,000 distinct CDR3 sequences listed, 20% to 25% are singletons. This clonotype was seen ten or more times. Noted time point: persistent/refractory GD, antithyroid drugs over 5 years with positive TRAb. PBMC RNA served as the TCR library source. V shed 4 bases and J shed 1 base, with 10 bases lying between them. The CDR3 has 14 residues. Germline CDR1 reads LGHDT; CDR2 reads YNNKEL (reference sequence).

The TCR was taken from a female donor with Graves disease. This chain joins TRBV3-1 and TRBJ1-1; D gene ambiguous. Sequenced here: peripheral blood mononuclear cells (PBMCs), sampled when the disease was refractory, from a patient treated with antithyroid drugs. The CDR3 nucleotides read TGTGCCAGCAGCCGAAGAAGAAAGAACACTGAAGCTTTCTTT. It is translated as CASSRRRKNTEAFF.